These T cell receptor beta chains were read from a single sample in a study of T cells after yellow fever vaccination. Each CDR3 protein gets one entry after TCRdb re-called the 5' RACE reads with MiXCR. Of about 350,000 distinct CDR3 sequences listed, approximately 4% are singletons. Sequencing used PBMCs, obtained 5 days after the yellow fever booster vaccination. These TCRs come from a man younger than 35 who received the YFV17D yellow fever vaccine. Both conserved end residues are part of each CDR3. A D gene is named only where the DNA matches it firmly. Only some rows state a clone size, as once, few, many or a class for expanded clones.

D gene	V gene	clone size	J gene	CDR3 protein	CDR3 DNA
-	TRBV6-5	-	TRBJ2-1	CASSYGSVTYNEQFF	TGTGCCAGCAGTTACGGGAGCGTTACCTACAATGAGCAGTTCTTC
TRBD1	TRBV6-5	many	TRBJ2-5	CASSYTGQQETQYF	TGTGCCAGCAGTTACACGGGACAGCAAGAGACCCAGTACTTC
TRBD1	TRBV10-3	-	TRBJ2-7	CAISRGQGYEQYF	TGTGCCATCAGCAGAGGACAGGGCTACGAGCAGTACTTC
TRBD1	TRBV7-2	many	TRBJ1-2	CASSLNRQGTYGYTF	TGTGCCAGCAGCTTAAACAGACAGGGGACGTATGGCTACACCTTC
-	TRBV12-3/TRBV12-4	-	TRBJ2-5	CASSLGDVIGKETQYF	TGTGCCAGCAGTTTAGGGGATGTTATAGGGAAAGAGACCCAGTACTTC
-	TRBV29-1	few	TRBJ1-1	CSVDRVNTEAFF	TGCAGCGTTGACAGGGTTAACACTGAAGCTTTCTTT
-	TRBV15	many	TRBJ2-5	CATSREGKETQYF	TGTGCCACCAGCAGAGAAGGGAAGGAGACCCAGTACTTC
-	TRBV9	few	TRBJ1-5	CASSPGRAGRNQPQHF	TGTGCCAGCAGCCCCGGCCGAGCAGGACGAAATCAGCCCCAGCATTTT
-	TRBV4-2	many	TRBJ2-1	CASSQEVWDEQFF	TGTGCCAGCAGCCAAGAGGTCTGGGATGAGCAGTTCTTC
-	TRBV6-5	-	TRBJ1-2	CATLAGGIHGYTF	TGTGCCACCCTGGCGGGGGGCATACATGGCTACACCTTC
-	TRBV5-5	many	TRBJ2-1	CASSLVEEGDYNEQFF	TGTGCCAGCAGCTTGGTTGAGGAGGGAGACTACAATGAGCAGTTCTTC
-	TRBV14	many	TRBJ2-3	CASSPRLTATDTQYF	TGTGCCAGCAGTCCAAGACTGACTGCTACAGATACGCAGTATTTT
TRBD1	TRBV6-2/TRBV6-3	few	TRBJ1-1	CASSHLPGQGGTEAFF	TGTGCCAGCAGCCACCTACCCGGACAGGGAGGTACTGAAGCTTTCTTT
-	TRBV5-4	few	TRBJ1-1	CASRASGGRTEAFF	TGTGCCAGCAGGGCAAGTGGGGGGAGAACTGAAGCTTTCTTT
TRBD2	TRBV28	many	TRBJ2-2	CASSLSGGAQNTGELFF	TGTGCCAGCAGTTTAAGCGGGGGGGCTCAGAACACCGGGGAGCTGTTTTTT
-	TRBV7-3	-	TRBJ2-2	CASSLTSQGNTGELFF	TGTGCCAGCAGCTTAACGTCTCAGGGGAACACCGGGGAGCTGTTTTTT
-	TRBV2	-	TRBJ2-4	CASSESRLAIAKNIQYF	TGTGCCAGCAGTGAAAGTCGGTTAGCGATCGCCAAAAACATTCAGTACTTC
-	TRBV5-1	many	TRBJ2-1	CASSFFAGAANEQFF	TGCGCCAGCAGCTTTTTCGCGGGGGCCGCCAATGAGCAGTTCTTC
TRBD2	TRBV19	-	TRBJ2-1	CASSHGTKEVEQFF	TGTGCCAGTAGCCACGGGACTAAGGAGGTCGAGCAGTTCTTC
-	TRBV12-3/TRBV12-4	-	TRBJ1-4	CASSGSGPTNEKLFF	TGTGCCAGCAGCGGTTCCGGACCAACTAATGAAAAACTGTTTTTT
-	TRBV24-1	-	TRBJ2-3	CATSDYRPPDTQYF	TGTGCCACCAGTGATTACAGACCGCCAGATACGCAGTATTTT
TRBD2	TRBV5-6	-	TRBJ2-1	CASSQAGGPSNEQFF	TGTGCCAGCAGCCAAGCGGGGGGTCCTTCTAATGAGCAGTTCTTC
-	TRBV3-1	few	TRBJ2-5	CASSQDGTQYQETQYF	TGTGCCAGCAGCCAAGATGGGACACAGTACCAAGAGACCCAGTACTTC
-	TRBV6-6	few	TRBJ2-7	CASSTTGSYEQYF	TGTGCCAGCAGCACCACAGGATCCTACGAGCAGTACTTC
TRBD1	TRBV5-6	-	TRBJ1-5	CASSGTAGNQPQHF	TGTGCCAGCAGCGGGACAGCGGGCAATCAGCCCCAGCATTTT
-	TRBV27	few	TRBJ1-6	CASSLSNGFGSPLHF	TGTGCCAGCAGTTTATCGAACGGGTTCGGGTCACCCCTCCACTTT
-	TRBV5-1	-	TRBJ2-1	CASSPPLYDIGNEQFF	TGCGCCAGCAGCCCCCCCCTCTATGATATAGGCAATGAGCAGTTCTTC
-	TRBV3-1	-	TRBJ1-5	CASSQDSGSNQPQHF	TGTGCCAGCAGCCAAGACTCCGGTAGCAATCAGCCCCAGCATTTT
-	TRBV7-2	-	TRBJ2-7	CASSFPGVVDQYF	TGTGCCAGCAGCTTCCCGGGGGTAGTAGACCAGTACTTC
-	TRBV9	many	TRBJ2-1	CASSVAGNEQFF	TGTGCCAGCAGCGTAGCAGGGAATGAGCAGTTCTTC
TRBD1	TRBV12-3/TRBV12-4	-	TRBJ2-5	CASRGTGGGETQYF	TGTGCCAGCAGGGGGACAGGGGGTGGGGAGACCCAGTACTTC
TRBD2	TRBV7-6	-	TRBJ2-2	CASSLRTSGGLLYGGELFF	TGTGCCAGCAGCTTACGGACTAGCGGGGGGTTACTCTACGGCGGGGAGCTGTTTTTT
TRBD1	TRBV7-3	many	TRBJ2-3	CASSPTTGQAQYF	TGTGCCAGCAGCCCGACGACAGGGCAAGCGCAGTATTTT
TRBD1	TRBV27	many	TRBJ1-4	CASSTQPVQGLDEKLFF	TGTGCCAGCAGTACACAACCCGTACAGGGGTTGGATGAAAAACTGTTTTTT
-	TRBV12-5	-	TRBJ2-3	CASGPQGGNTQYF	TGTGCTAGTGGCCCCCAAGGGGGGAATACGCAGTATTTT
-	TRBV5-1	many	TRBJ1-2	CASSPTPGSYGYTF	TGCGCCAGCAGCCCTACCCCCGGCAGCTATGGCTACACCTTC
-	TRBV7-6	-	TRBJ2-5	CASSLNVRTQETQYF	TGTGCCAGCAGCTTAAATGTCCGGACCCAAGAGACCCAGTACTTC
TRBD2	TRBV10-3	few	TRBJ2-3	CAISRGEGLNTDTQYF	TGTGCCATCAGCCGGGGGGAGGGGCTCAACACAGATACGCAGTATTTT
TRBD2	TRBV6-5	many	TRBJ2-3	CASSYSPSGGFTDTQYF	TGTGCCAGCAGTTACTCGCCTAGCGGGGGTTTCACAGATACGCAGTATTTT
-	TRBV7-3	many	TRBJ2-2	CASSPKLKPRGLGELFF	TGTGCCAGCAGCCCCAAACTAAAGCCAAGGGGCCTCGGGGAGCTGTTTTTT
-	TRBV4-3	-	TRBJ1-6	CASSQDWSPLHF	TGCGCCAGCAGCCAAGATTGGTCACCCCTCCACTTT
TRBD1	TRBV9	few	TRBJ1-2	CASSPRGGRTGYTF	TGTGCCAGCAGCCCGAGAGGGGGCCGGACAGGCTACACCTTC
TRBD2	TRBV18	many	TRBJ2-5	CASSPKARGAQETQYF	TGTGCCAGCTCACCGAAGGCGCGGGGGGCCCAAGAGACCCAGTACTTC
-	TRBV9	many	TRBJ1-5	CASSADSNQPQHF	TGTGCCAGCAGTGCTGACAGCAATCAGCCCCAGCATTTT
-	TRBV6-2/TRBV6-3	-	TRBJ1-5	CASSYWLQPQHF	TGTGCCAGCAGTTACTGGTTGCAGCCCCAGCATTTT
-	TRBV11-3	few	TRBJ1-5	CASSFSRPPGFGQPQHF	TGTGCCAGCAGCTTCTCTAGACCCCCGGGGTTTGGGCAGCCCCAGCATTTT
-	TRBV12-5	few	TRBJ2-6	CASAHSGANVLTF	TGTGCTAGTGCCCACTCCGGGGCCAACGTCCTGACTTTC
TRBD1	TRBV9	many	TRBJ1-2	CASSARDRSYGYTF	TGTGCCAGCAGCGCCCGGGACAGGTCCTATGGCTACACCTTC
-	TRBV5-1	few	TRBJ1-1	CASSLKNTEAFF	TGCGCCAGCAGCTTGAAGAACACTGAAGCTTTCTTT
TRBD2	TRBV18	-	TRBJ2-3	CASSRQISGGATDTQYF	TGTGCCAGCTCACGACAGATTAGCGGGGGGGCCACAGATACGCAGTATTTT
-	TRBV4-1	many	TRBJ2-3	CASRAERVAVSTDTQYF	TGCGCCAGCAGGGCGGAAAGGGTAGCGGTTAGCACAGATACGCAGTATTTT
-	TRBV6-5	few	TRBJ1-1	CASRNIGANTEAFF	TGTGCCAGCAGGAATATTGGGGCGAACACTGAAGCTTTCTTT
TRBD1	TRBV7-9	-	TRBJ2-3	CASSITGGRDTQYF	TGTGCCAGCAGCATAACAGGGGGTCGAGATACGCAGTATTTT